These 22 T cell receptor beta chains were all obtained from the same sample, sequenced in a study of spatial heterogeneity in lung cancer. TCRdb processed the 5' RACE reads anew with MiXCR; each CDR3 protein has one entry. Here the sample spans approximately 56,000 distinct CDR3 sequences, about 7.4% being singletons. The time point here: blood at routine non-recurrence follow-up after resection. Whole RNA, isolated from tumor, nontumor lung or frozen PBMC, was sequenced without prior sorting. This specimen was PBMCs, taken at follow-up. These receptors originate from a female donor with early-stage non-small cell lung cancer.

The V and J genes are TRBV6-5 and TRBJ2-7; either TRBD1 or TRBD2 may fit D (5 bases each). Germline V gene data show CDR1 as MNHEY and CDR2 as SVGAGI. V was shortened by 6 bases and J by 5 bases, with 17 bases between the two germline ends. This CDR3 has 14 amino acids. The CDR3 DNA reads as TGTGCCAGCAGGGGGGTCAACAAGGGGCACGAGCAGTACTTC. Translating gives CASRGVNKGHEQYF.

V usage is TRBV20-1 and J usage is TRBJ2-7; D uncertain. This CDR3 has 12 residues. Trimming shortened V by 0 bases and J by 5 bases, and 8 bases separated the two germline ends. The germline gives CDR1 DFQATT, CDR2 SNEGSKA (reference sequence). DNA for the CDR3: TGCAGTGCTAGAGAATCCCCGAACGAGCAGTACTTC. Translation: CSARESPNEQYF.

This clonotype was found many times. This chain links TRBV29-1 with TRBJ1-2, with TRBD1 as a possible D gene (5 bases). The V gene lost 2 bases and the J gene lost 4 bases, with 20 bases spanning the gap. The CDR3 contains 16 residues. Germline loops: CDR1 SQVTM, CDR2 ANQGSEA. The CDR3 nucleotides read TGCAGCGTTGAAAATGGAAAGGGGCGGATGAGCTATGGCTACACCTTC. Protein: CSVENGKGRMSYGYTF. Full variable domain (remainder filled in from reference TRBV29-1 and TRBJ1-2): SAVISQKPSRDICQRGTSLTIQCQVDSQVTMMFWYRQQPGQSLTLIATANQGSEATYESGFVIDKFPISRPNLTFSTLTVSNMSPEDSSIYLCSVENGKGRMSYGYTFGSGTRLTVV.

This clonotype was observed at least ten times. This chain joins TRBV29-1 and TRBJ1-2; 7 bases agree with TRBD1. The CDR3 totals 13 residues. Germline-derived CDR1 and CDR2 are SQVTM and ANQGSEA. J lost 2 bases, V lost 3 bases, and 3 bases had no gene match. CDR3 loop: CSVEAGGNYGYTF. The CDR3 DNA follows: TGCAGCGTTGAGGCAGGGGGAAACTATGGCTACACCTTC.

The sample holds many counts of this clonotype. The chain is built from TRBV5-1 and TRBJ2-3; D may be TRBD1 or TRBD2 (5 bases each). CDR1 is SGHRS, CDR2 YFSETQ, per germline. The CDR3 totals 15 residues. Trimming cost V 4 bases and J 6 bases, with 18 bases left between them. The CDR3 here is CASSPGPPVWDTQYF. CDR3 nucleotides: TGCGCCAGCAGCCCGGGACCCCCCGTTTGGGATACGCAGTATTTT.

On this clonotype itself: A read error may account for a junction end that differs from germline. The genes are TRBV5-1 and TRBJ2-3, with unresolved D. Germline V gives CDR1 SGHRS, CDR2 YFSETQ. The CDR3 loop spans 12 amino acids. CDR3 nucleotides: TGCGCCAGCAGTTTGGTGGCAGATACGCAGTATTTT. It encodes CASSLVADTQYF.

This clonotype was counted at least ten times. CDR3 coding DNA: TGCAGCCGGACAGCTTACCTGAACACTGAAGCTTTCTTT. Translation: CSRTAYLNTEAFF. The chain links TRBV20-1 to TRBJ1-1; a possible D gene is TRBD1 (6 bases). There are 13 residues in the CDR3. Germline CDR1 DFQATT, CDR2 SNEGSKA (reference sequence).

The chain carries TRBV3-1 and TRBJ2-7; possible D gene TRBD1, 5 bases. V lost 4 bases and J lost 3, with 13 bases in between. The V gene's germline CDR1 is LGHDT and CDR2 YNNKEL (reference sequence). The CDR3 contains 14 residues. Here the CDR3 DNA reads TGTGCCAGCAGCCCCCAGGGAATCAGCTACGAGCAGTACTTC. Its translation: CASSPQGISYEQYF.

The chain couples TRBV7-9 to TRBJ2-1, with D unclear. This CDR3 spans 16 amino acids. The V end was cut by 2 bases, the J end by 0 bases, with 11 bases between. CDR1 and CDR2 from the germline V gene are SEHNR and FQNEAQ (reference sequence). The CDR3 bases are TGTGCCAGCAGCTTATGGGAAGCGAGCTCCTACAATGAGCAGTTCTTC. This translates into CASSLWEASSYNEQFF.

As DNA, the CDR3 is TGTGCCAGCAGTGAGGAATACATGAACACTGAAGCTTTCTTT. Amino acid sequence: CASSEEYMNTEAFF. The genes are TRBV2 and TRBJ1-1; D call uncertain. Per the germline V gene, CDR1 is SNHLY and CDR2 is FYNNEI. The CDR3 is 14 amino acids. Trimming left V 3 bases short and J 0 bases short, with 8 bases between. Looking up the rest from reference TRBV2 and TRBJ1-1 gives the full variable domain: EPEVTQTPSHQVTQMGQEVILRCVPISNHLYFYWYRQILGQKVEFLVSFYNNEISEKSEIFDDQFSVERPDGSNFTLKIRSTKLEDSAMYFCASSEEYMNTEAFFGQGTRLTVV.

This clonotype was picked up many times. This chain connects TRBV7-9 to TRBJ1-2; TRBD1 might be the D (6 bases). Germline loops: CDR1 SEHNR, CDR2 FQNEAQ (reference sequence). The CDR3 has 13 amino acids. Trimming took 7 bases from V and 3 from J, leaving 12 bases between them. CDR3 residues: CASTRGSDYGYTF. The DNA for the CDR3 is TGTGCCAGCACCAGGGGAAGTGACTATGGCTACACCTTC.

This clonotype has a count of ten or more. V gene TRBV7-2 combines with J gene TRBJ1-1; possible D gene TRBD1, 5 bases. The germline CDR1 and CDR2 sequences are SGHTA and FQGNSA. Trimming took off 2 bases at V and 7 bases at J, with 14 bases between the two ends. This CDR3 is 14 amino acids long. The CDR3 region has the DNA TGTGCCAGCAGCTTATCGCGGCCAGGGCTTGAAGCTTTCTTT. This encodes CASSLSRPGLEAFF.

A few counts support this clonotype. The genes are TRBV3-1 and TRBJ1-2; D is ambiguous. Looked up from germline, CDR1 is LGHDT and CDR2 is YNNKEL (reference sequence). The CDR3 runs 11 residues. Trimming pared 5 bases from V and 10 bases from J, leaving 11 bases between. CDR3 region: CASSSAADYTF. The CDR3 region has the DNA TGTGCCAGCAGCTCAGCGGCCGACTACACCTTC.

This clonotype was recorded many times. The chain combines TRBV24-1 with TRBJ1-2, with a possible D match to TRBD1 (6 bases). Per germline, CDR1 KGHDR and CDR2 SFDVKD. V lost 4 bases to trimming and J lost 5 bases, with 13 bases between them. This CDR3 has 14 residues. CDR3 DNA: TGTGCCACCAGTGAGCGGACAGAAACTTATGGCTACACCTTC. This codes for CATSERTETYGYTF.

The table lists this clonotype with a few counts. V gene TRBV4-1 combines with J gene TRBJ1-2; no reliable D call. Trimming took off 0 bases at V and 4 bases at J, with 15 bases between the two ends. The CDR3 consists of 16 residues. The germline V gene encodes CDR1 MGHRA and CDR2 YSYEKL. Here the CDR3 DNA reads TGCGCCAGCAGCCAAGATTCAAGCCCGCAAGCCTATGGCTACACCTTC. Amino acid sequence: CASSQDSSPQAYGYTF.

This clonotype was counted ten times or more. The V and J genes are TRBV11-2 and TRBJ2-1, with 9 positions matching TRBD1. The CDR3 totals 13 residues. V trimming: 4 bases; J trimming: 5 bases; junction bases outside the gene matches: 0. Germline V gene sequence: CDR1 SGHAT, CDR2 FQNNGV. For the CDR3, the DNA is TGTGCCAGCAGCTGGACAGGGGACAATGAGCAGTTCTTC. Its translation: CASSWTGDNEQFF.

This clonotype appeared many times. The genes are TRBV5-6 and TRBJ1-2; the match to TRBD1 covers 7 bases. CDR1 and CDR2 (germline): SGHDT, YYEEEE. CDR3 length: 13 residues. The V gene end was trimmed by 3 bases and the J gene end by 2 bases; junction bases not matched to a gene: 1. CDR3 protein: CASSSGQNYGYTF. The CDR3 DNA is TGTGCCAGCAGCTCGGGACAGAACTATGGCTACACCTTC.

This clonotype was seen at least ten times. This sequence joins TRBV5-1 and TRBJ2-3; D unclear. This CDR3 is built from 16 residues. V dropped 1 base and J dropped 2 bases, with 14 bases sitting between them. Germline lookup yields CDR1 SGHRS and CDR2 YFSETQ. The DNA for the CDR3 is TGCGCCAGCAGCTTGAATGGCGGCCTATTCACAGATACGCAGTATTTT. Its translation is CASSLNGGLFTDTQYF.

The chain has TRBV28 and TRBJ1-2, with D maybe TRBD1 (5 bases). Germline CDR1 reads MDHEN; CDR2 reads SYDVKM. The CDR3 length is 11 residues. V lost 6 bases and J lost 6, with 8 bases in between. The DNA for the CDR3 is TGTGCCAGCAGGGGACCGAATGGCTACACCTTC. Translating gives CASRGPNGYTF.

V gene TRBV7-2 combines with J gene TRBJ1-5; D unresolved. The CDR3 covers 15 residues. The V end lost 3 bases, the J end lost 3 bases, and 12 bases lay between the germline ends. Germline V gene lookup returns CDR1 SGHTA and CDR2 FQGNSA. The CDR3 protein is CASSFQKGANQPQHF. Written as DNA, the CDR3 is TGTGCCAGCAGCTTCCAAAAGGGAGCCAATCAGCCCCAGCATTTT.

This clonotype was picked up many times. The V gene is TRBV20-1, the J gene TRBJ2-1; 8 bases are shared with TRBD1. CDR1 and CDR2 from the germline V gene are DFQATT and SNEGSKA (reference sequence). This CDR3 region has 19 residues. Trimming cost V 3 bases and J 0 bases; bases outside gene matches: 16. The CDR3, as DNA: TGCAGTGCTAGGTACTCAGGGGGCCGGATTTTTAGCTCCTACAATGAGCAGTTCTTC. It codes for CSARYSGGRIFSSYNEQFF.

This clonotype was recorded at least ten times. The chain couples TRBV7-3 to TRBJ2-2; D is unresolved. The CDR3 is made up of 13 amino acids. V was clipped by 0 bases and J by 1 base, with 0 bases between them. In germline, CDR1 is SGHTA, CDR2 FQGTGA. The CDR3 loop reads CASSLTNTGELFF. CDR3 nucleotide sequence: TGTGCCAGCAGCTTAACGAACACCGGGGAGCTGTTTTTT.